Each of the 25 T cell receptor beta chains below was sequenced from the same sample in a study of cytomegalovirus exposure and HLA in healthy donors (dated by TCRdb to about 2017). The receptor library was made with the immunoSEQ multiplex PCR assay. For the multiplex PCR, a mixture combining 60 forward primers for TCR Vbeta segments and 13 reverse primers for TCR Jbeta segments was used. Entries here come from immuneACCESS through TCRdb and include only in-frame sequences with V and J called. Some clones fail to appear in such tables; in the studies checked, an unresolved V gene covers under half of the shortfall, and the cause of the remainder is unknown. Recorded for this sample are about 100,000 clones; around 76% of them occurred a single time. Clones ranked in the top ten supply approximately 3.6% of the sample. What was sequenced was PBMCs. Source of these receptors: a woman between 50 and 59 years old in good health and CMV-seropositive.

The chain uses TRBV7-3 and TRBJ1-1; a possible D gene is TRBD1 (5 bases). The germline V gene encodes CDR1 SGHTA and CDR2 FQGTGA. The CDR3 length is 14 residues. V lost 5 bases and J 5 bases, leaving 15 bases between the germline ends. The DNA of the CDR3 is TGTGCCAGCAGCGCTCAGGGTGGGGGGACTGAAGCTTTCTTT. Protein: CASSAQGGGTEAFF.

This clone showed up just once. V and J are TRBV9 and TRBJ1-6; 8 nucleotides agree with TRBD1. The CDR3 runs to 17 residues. With 4 bases clipped from V and 9 bases from J, the junction kept 15 bases outside the gene matches. Germline V lookup: CDR1 SGDLS, CDR2 YYNGEE. The CDR3 DNA reads as TGTGCCAGCAGCCCCTCCCTAGGCAGGGGGCTTCCTTCACCCCTCCACTTT. It encodes CASSPSLGRGLPSPLHF. Complete variable domain (other parts from reference TRBV9 and TRBJ1-6): DSGVTQTPKHLITATGQRVTLRCSPRSGDLSVYWYQQSLDQGLQFLIQYYNGEERAKGNILERFSAQQFPDLHSELNLSSLELGDSALYFCASSPSLGRGLPSPLHFGNGTRLTVT.

CDR3 region: CASSEGGQTTYGYTF. CDR3 sequence (DNA): TGTGCCAGCAGTGAAGGGGGGCAGACGACTTATGGCTACACCTTC. The genes are TRBV6-1 and TRBJ1-2; D possibly corresponds to TRBD1 (6 bases). Germline V CDR1 and CDR2: MNHNS, SASEGT. The CDR3 is 15 amino acids. The V gene lost 1 base and the J gene lost 5 bases, with 14 bases spanning the gap.

J is TRBJ1-6 and V is TRBV5-1, with TRBD1 as a possible D gene (6 bases). Germline V lookup: CDR1 SGHRS, CDR2 YFSETQ. Trimming shortened V by 7 bases and J by 7 bases, and 9 bases separated the two germline ends. The CDR3 contains 12 residues. The CDR3 nucleotides are TGCGCCAGCGGCACAGGGAATTCACCCCTCCACTTT. As protein: CASGTGNSPLHF.

This clone was detected only a few times. The chain employs TRBV5-5 and TRBJ1-1; D remains ambiguous. V shed 0 bases and J shed 5 bases, with 11 bases lying between them. This CDR3 is built from 14 residues. CDR1 and CDR2 from the germline V gene are SGHKS and YYEKEE (reference sequence). In DNA, the CDR3 is TGTGCCAGCAGCTTGGAGCCGGGAGGGACTGAAGCTTTCTTT. This codes for CASSLEPGGTEAFF.

V gene TRBV27 combines with J gene TRBJ1-1; no clear D. Germline lookup yields CDR1 MNHEY and CDR2 SMNVEV (reference sequence). The CDR3 sequence is 14 residues long. V dropped 3 bases and J dropped 0 bases, with 8 bases sitting between them. The CDR3 sequence is CASSFGSLNTEAFF. The CDR3 DNA sequence: TGTGCCAGCAGTTTCGGGAGTTTGAACACTGAAGCTTTCTTT.

This sequence joins TRBV2 and TRBJ2-5; TRBD2 matches at 9 bases. With 0 bases clipped from V and 3 bases from J, the junction kept 5 bases outside the gene matches. The germline V gene encodes CDR1 SNHLY and CDR2 FYNNEI. The CDR3 covers 16 residues. CDR3 in DNA: TGTGCCAGCAGTGAAGCGCTCGCGGGGGGGGAAGAGACCCAGTACTTC. Translated, it gives CASSEALAGGEETQYF.

This clone showed up just a few times. This rearrangement joins TRBV18 to TRBJ1-2; TRBD1 matches 11 bases. The CDR3 runs 15 residues. J lost 7 bases, V lost 1 base, and 5 bases had no gene match. Germline V gene data show CDR1 as KGHSH and CDR2 as LQKENI. The CDR3 sequence: CASSPRGQGERGYTF. CDR3 sequence (DNA): TGTGCCAGCTCACCACGGGGACAGGGGGAGCGTGGCTACACCTTC.

This chain joins TRBV7-9 and TRBJ1-2; D possibly corresponds to TRBD1 (5 bases). CDR3 size: 16 residues. Between the trimmed V and J ends, which lost 5 bases and 4 bases, there was a span of 20 bases. The V gene's germline CDR1 is SEHNR and CDR2 FQNEAQ (reference sequence). DNA for the CDR3: TGTGCCAGCAGCCCCAGGGTGAGCAGGGAGGTCTATGGCTACACCTTC. Protein product: CASSPRVSREVYGYTF.

The rearrangement links TRBV5-1 to TRBJ2-2; TRBD2 might be the D (6 bases). CDR3 length: 15 amino acids. In germline, CDR1 is SGHRS, CDR2 YFSETQ. Trimming stripped 4 bases from V and 4 bases from J, with 14 bases between. The CDR3 protein is CASSLTGLTTGELFF. CDR3 in DNA: TGCGCCAGCAGCCTGACGGGACTCACCACCGGGGAGCTGTTTTTT.

This clone was recorded only once. This rearrangement joins TRBV12-2 to TRBJ2-5; TRBD1 is taken as the D call from the table, unchecked against the DNA. The J call may be wrong; the DNA end is better matched by TRBJ2-7. TRBV12-2 is assigned pseudogene status. This CDR3 has 18 amino acids. CDR3 protein: CASRLGTGDGPWLHEQYF. The CDR3 nucleotides read TGTGCAAGTCGCTTAGGTACAGGGGACGGGCCTTGGTTGCACGAGCAGTACTTC.

The gene calls are TRBV25-1 and TRBJ1-1; D is uncertain. The CDR3 has 15 residues. Germline lookup yields CDR1 MGHDK and CDR2 SYGVNS. V was cut by 5 bases and J by 3 bases, with 16 bases left in between. This CDR3 is CASSPSVARDTEAFF. The CDR3 DNA reads as TGTGCCAGCAGTCCCTCGGTGGCGCGGGACACTGAAGCTTTCTTT.

This clone has a single count. The CDR3 spells CASSVTTAEAFF. The DNA for the CDR3 is TGTGCCAGCAGCGTAACGACAGCTGAAGCTTTCTTT. The chain joins TRBV9 to TRBJ1-1; D may be TRBD1 (5 bases). Germline-derived CDR1 and CDR2 are SGDLS and YYNGEE. CDR3 length: 12 amino acids. Deletions cut 1 base from V and 6 bases from J, with 7 bases between.

The rearrangement uses TRBV10-3 and TRBJ1-2, with 9 positions matching TRBD1. Germline CDR1 is ENHRY and CDR2 is SYGVKD. CDR3 length: 14 amino acids. Trimming removed 5 bases from V and 5 bases from J; junction bases left unmatched: 6. CDR3 nucleotides: TGTGCCATCAGTCGGGACAGGGATTCGTATGGCTACACCTTC. Translated: CAISRDRDSYGYTF.

The J gene is TRBJ2-1, the V gene TRBV25-1, with 8 bases identical to TRBD2. The V segment lost 4 bases and the J segment 9 bases; nucleotides outside the gene matches: 11. This CDR3 comprises 15 residues. The germline V gene has CDR1 MGHDK and CDR2 SYGVNS. The CDR3 DNA is TGTGCCAGCAGTGGGTCTAGCGGGCCCCGCGGTGAGCAGTTCTTC. It is translated as CASSGSSGPRGEQFF.

The CDR3, as DNA: TGCGCCAGTGTTAGCGGGGGTGGGTCCTACAATGAGCAGTTCTTC. Its protein product is CASVSGGGSYNEQFF. This sequence joins TRBV5-1 and TRBJ2-1; 9 bases are shared with TRBD2. Germline loops: CDR1 SGHRS, CDR2 YFSETQ. V shed 8 bases and J 1 base; nucleotides not matched to a gene: 7. This CDR3 has 15 residues.

The V gene is TRBV27, the J gene TRBJ1-5; tentatively, D is TRBD1 (6 bases). The CDR3 covers 15 residues. Trimming pared 0 bases from V and 7 bases from J, leaving 13 bases between. Germline-derived CDR1 and CDR2 are MNHEY and SMNVEV (reference sequence). CDR3 region: CASSLSGRGRQPQHF. CDR3 DNA: TGTGCCAGCAGTTTATCGGGGAGGGGGAGACAGCCCCAGCATTTT.

The rearrangement joins TRBV4-2 to TRBJ2-5; TRBD2 agrees at 8 bases. V was clipped by 2 bases and J by 9 bases; unmatched bases: 14. Germline V gene data show CDR1 as LGHNA and CDR2 as YNFKEQ. The CDR3 length is 16 residues. The CDR3 loop reads CASSQQSGLEMWAQYF. The CDR3 DNA sequence: TGTGCCAGCAGCCAACAGTCGGGACTAGAGATGTGGGCCCAGTACTTC.

V gene TRBV6-5 combines with J gene TRBJ2-5; D uncertain. The CDR3 contains 15 residues. Germline V gene lookup returns CDR1 MNHEY and CDR2 SVGAGI. V lost 2 bases and J 2 bases, leaving 12 bases between the germline ends. The CDR3 loop is CASSYADTDQETQYF. The CDR3 nucleotides read TGTGCCAGCAGTTACGCCGACACTGATCAAGAGACCCAGTACTTC.

V is TRBV19 and J is TRBJ2-2; D is uncertain. Trimming pared 6 bases from V and 6 bases from J, leaving 14 bases between. Germline V gene sequence: CDR1 LNHDA, CDR2 SQIVND (reference sequence). This CDR3 comprises 14 residues. DNA of the CDR3: TGTGCCAGTAGCATACGACAAGGTCCCGGGGAGCTGTTTTTT. Translated: CASSIRQGPGELFF.

This sequence joins TRBV5-6 and TRBJ1-6, with D perhaps matching TRBD1 (6 bases). The CDR3 is 16 amino acids. Trimming pared 1 base from V and 3 bases from J, leaving 11 bases between. Germline V CDR1 and CDR2: SGHDT, YYEEEE. Written as DNA, the CDR3 is TGTGCCAGCAGCTTGATGGACAGTTTCTATAATTCACCCCTCCACTTT. Its protein is CASSLMDSFYNSPLHF.

This clone was seen many times. This chain connects TRBV15 to TRBJ2-7, with TRBD2 identical over 8 bases. CDR1 LNHNV and CDR2 YYDKDF come from the germline V gene (reference sequence). The CDR3 extends over 15 amino acids. V lost 1 base to trimming and J lost 1 base; unmatched junction nucleotides: 3. CDR3 nucleotide sequence: TGTGCCACCAGCAGAGTGGCTAGCGGGTCCTACGAGCAGTACTTC. Protein: CATSRVASGSYEQYF.

The chain is built from TRBV9 and TRBJ1-2, with D possibly matching TRBD1 (5 bases). Germline assignment: CDR1 SGDLS and CDR2 YYNGEE. The V end was cut by 3 bases, the J end by 4 bases, with 13 bases between. The CDR3 runs to 14 residues. In nucleotides, the CDR3 is TGTGCCAGCAGCGGAACGGGGGAGGGCTATGGCTACACCTTC. It is translated as CASSGTGEGYGYTF. The whole variable domain, filled in from reference TRBV9 and TRBJ1-2, reads DSGVTQTPKHLITATGQRVTLRCSPRSGDLSVYWYQQSLDQGLQFLIQYYNGEERAKGNILERFSAQQFPDLHSELNLSSLELGDSALYFCASSGTGEGYGYTFGSGTRLTVV.

This chain joins TRBV2 and TRBJ2-2; D is unresolved. The germline gives CDR1 SNHLY, CDR2 FYNNEI. There are 15 residues in the CDR3. The V and J ends lost 5 bases and 6 bases respectively, with 16 bases between them. The CDR3 sequence is CASSLTPTRPGELFF. The DNA of the CDR3 is TGTGCCAGCAGTTTGACTCCGACGCGCCCCGGGGAGCTGTTTTTT.

The chain uses TRBV6-1 and TRBJ2-7, with TRBD1 as a possible D gene (5 bases). V gave up 7 bases and J gave up 3 bases, with 16 bases separating them. This CDR3 has 14 amino acids. The V gene's germline CDR1 is MNHNS and CDR2 SASEGT. CDR3: CASMGHLGLYEQYF. In nucleotides, the CDR3 is TGTGCCAGCATGGGGCATTTGGGTCTCTACGAGCAGTACTTC.